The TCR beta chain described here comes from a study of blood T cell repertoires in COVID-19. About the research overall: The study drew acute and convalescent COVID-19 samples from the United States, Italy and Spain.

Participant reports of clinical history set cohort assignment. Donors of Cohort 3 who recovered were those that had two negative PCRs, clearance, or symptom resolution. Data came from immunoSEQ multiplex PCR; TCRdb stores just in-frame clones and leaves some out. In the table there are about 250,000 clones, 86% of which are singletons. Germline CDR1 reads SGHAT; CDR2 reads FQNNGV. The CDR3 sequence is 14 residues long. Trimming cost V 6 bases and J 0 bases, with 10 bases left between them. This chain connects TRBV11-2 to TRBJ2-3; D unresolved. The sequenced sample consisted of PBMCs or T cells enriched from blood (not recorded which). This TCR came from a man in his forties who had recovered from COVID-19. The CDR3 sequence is CASSSWASTDTQYF. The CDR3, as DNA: TGTGCCAGCAGTTCTTGGGCTAGCACAGATACGCAGTATTTT.